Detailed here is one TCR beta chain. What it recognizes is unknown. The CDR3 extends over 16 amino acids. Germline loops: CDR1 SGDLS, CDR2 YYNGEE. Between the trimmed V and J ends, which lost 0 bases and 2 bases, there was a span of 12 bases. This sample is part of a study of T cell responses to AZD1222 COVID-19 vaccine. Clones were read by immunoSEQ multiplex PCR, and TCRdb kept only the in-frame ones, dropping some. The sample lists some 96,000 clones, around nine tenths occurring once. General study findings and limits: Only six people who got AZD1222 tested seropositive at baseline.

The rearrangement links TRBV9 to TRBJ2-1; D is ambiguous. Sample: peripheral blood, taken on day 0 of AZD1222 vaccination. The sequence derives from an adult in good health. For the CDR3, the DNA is TGTGCCAGCAGCGTAGGTAACCGTATTGCCTACAATGAGCAGTTCTTC. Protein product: CASSVGNRIAYNEQFF.